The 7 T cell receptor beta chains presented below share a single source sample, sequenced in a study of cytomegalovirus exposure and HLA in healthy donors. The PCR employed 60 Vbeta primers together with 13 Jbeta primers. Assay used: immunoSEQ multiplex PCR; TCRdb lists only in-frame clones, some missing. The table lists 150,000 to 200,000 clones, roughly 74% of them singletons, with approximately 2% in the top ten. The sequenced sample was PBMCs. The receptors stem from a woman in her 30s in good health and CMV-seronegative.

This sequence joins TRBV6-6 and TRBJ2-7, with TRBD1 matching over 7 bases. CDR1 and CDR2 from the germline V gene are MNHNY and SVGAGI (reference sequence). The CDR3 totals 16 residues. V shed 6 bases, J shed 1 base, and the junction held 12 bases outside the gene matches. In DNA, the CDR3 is TGTGCCAGCAGCTCCGGGCCCGGGACAGCTTCCTACGAGCAGTACTTC. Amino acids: CASSSGPGTASYEQYF.

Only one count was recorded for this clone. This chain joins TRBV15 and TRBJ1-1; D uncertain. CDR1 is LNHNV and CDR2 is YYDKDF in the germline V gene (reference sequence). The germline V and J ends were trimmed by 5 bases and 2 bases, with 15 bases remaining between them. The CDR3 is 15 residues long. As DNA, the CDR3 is TGTGCCACCAGCCTAAACGACATCTTAAACACTGAAGCTTTCTTT. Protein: CATSLNDILNTEAFF.

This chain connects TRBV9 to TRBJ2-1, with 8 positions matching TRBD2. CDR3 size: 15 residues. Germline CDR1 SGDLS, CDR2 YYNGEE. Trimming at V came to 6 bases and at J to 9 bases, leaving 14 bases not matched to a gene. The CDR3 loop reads CASTPTGLGESEQFF. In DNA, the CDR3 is TGTGCCAGCACCCCTACGGGACTAGGAGAAAGTGAGCAGTTCTTC.

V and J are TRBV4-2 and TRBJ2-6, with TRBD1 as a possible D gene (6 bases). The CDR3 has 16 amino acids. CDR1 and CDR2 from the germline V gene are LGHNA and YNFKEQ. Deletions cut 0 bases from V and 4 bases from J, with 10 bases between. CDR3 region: CASSQDKGTGANVLTF. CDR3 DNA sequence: TGTGCCAGCAGCCAAGATAAGGGGACAGGGGCCAACGTCCTGACTTTC.

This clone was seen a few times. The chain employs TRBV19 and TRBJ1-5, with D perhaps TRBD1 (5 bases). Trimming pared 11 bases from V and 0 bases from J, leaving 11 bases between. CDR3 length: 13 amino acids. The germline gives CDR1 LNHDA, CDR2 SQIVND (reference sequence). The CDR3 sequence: CAGGGSSNQPQHF. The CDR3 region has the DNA TGTGCCGGCGGGGGGAGTAGCAATCAGCCCCAGCATTTT.

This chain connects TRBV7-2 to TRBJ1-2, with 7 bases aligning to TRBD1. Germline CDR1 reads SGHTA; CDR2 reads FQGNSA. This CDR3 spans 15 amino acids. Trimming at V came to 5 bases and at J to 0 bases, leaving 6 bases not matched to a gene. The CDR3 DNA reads TGTGCCAGCAGCAGGAGGGACAGTGCTAACTATGGCTACACCTTC. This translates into CASSRRDSANYGYTF.

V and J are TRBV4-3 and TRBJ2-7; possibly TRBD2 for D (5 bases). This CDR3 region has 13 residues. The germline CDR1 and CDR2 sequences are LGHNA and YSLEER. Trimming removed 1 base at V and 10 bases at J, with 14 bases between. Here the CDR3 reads CASSQAISGVQYF. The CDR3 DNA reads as TGCGCCAGCAGCCAAGCGATCTCCGGGGTTCAGTACTTC.